The next 2 T cell receptor beta chains were all read from a single sample in a study of blood T cell repertoires in COVID-19 (dated by TCRdb to 2019 to 2021). Libraries were built with the immunoSEQ multiplex PCR assay. This is the immuneACCESS table as TCRdb keeps it, with only in-frame sequences that have V and J called. A part of the clones is gone; compared with another copy, unresolved V genes explain less than half, and the rest is unexplained. A total of approximately 140,000 clones appear in this sample, 87% of them only once. Approximately 4.3% of the sample comes from the top ten. Sequenced material: PBMCs or T cells enriched from blood (not recorded which). Receptor source: a woman aged 40 to 49 who had been exposed to COVID-19.

V usage is TRBV11-2 and J usage is TRBJ2-3; possibly TRBD1 for D (8 bases). Germline V lookup: CDR1 SGHAT, CDR2 FQNNGV. The V end was cut by 8 bases, the J end by 4 bases, with 16 bases between. This CDR3 spans 14 amino acids. As DNA, the CDR3 is TGTGCCAGCGACAGGGGAGGGGCTGCAGATACGCAGTATTTT. The encoded protein is CASDRGGAADTQYF.

In this sample, this clone turned up once. CDR3 residues: CASSFTHSYEQYF. CDR3 sequence (DNA): TGTGCCAGTAGTTTTACACACTCCTACGAGCAGTACTTC. The chain joins TRBV19 to TRBJ2-7; D ambiguous. The CDR3 loop spans 13 amino acids. V lost 5 bases to trimming and J lost 0 bases, with 8 bases between them. Germline-derived CDR1 and CDR2 are LNHDA and SQIVND (reference sequence).